This T cell receptor (beta chain) was captured by sequencing in a study of blood T cells in healthy people across ages. The authors ran a second PCR of about 6 to 12 cycles using a sample-barcoded 5' primer and a J-beta primer mix. TCRdb used MiXCR to reprocess the 5' RACE reads, holding one entry per CDR3 protein. The repertoire holds roughly 2 million distinct CDR3 sequences, with around half as singletons. The sequence was collected from a woman in her forties in good health. The sequenced material came from blood.

The CDR3 DNA reads as TGTGCCAGCAGCCCCCAGGGACTAGCGGGGGGACAAGAGACCCAGTACTTC. Translating it yields CASSPQGLAGGQETQYF. This sequence joins TRBV9 and TRBJ2-5, with 15 bases matching TRBD2. J gave up 2 bases and V 4 bases, and 6 bases lay outside the gene matches. CDR3 length: 17 amino acids. Germline V gene sequence: CDR1 SGDLS, CDR2 YYNGEE. Looking up the rest from reference TRBV9 and TRBJ2-5 gives the full variable domain: DSGVTQTPKHLITATGQRVTLRCSPRSGDLSVYWYQQSLDQGLQFLIQYYNGEERAKGNILERFSAQQFPDLHSELNLSSLELGDSALYFCASSPQGLAGGQETQYFGPGTRLLVL.